The present entry profiles one TCR beta chain with its context. What it binds is unknown. Terminally differentiated effector memory CD45RA+ cells were excluded from the naive CD8 cells, which were CD45RO-negative and positively selected for CCR7. This specimen comes from a study of shared clonotypes between healthy human individuals. Study results and caveats: The four-donor shared clonotypes exceeded non-shared clonotypes in generation probability, with non-shared ones scoring lower.

This CDR3 contains 15 residues. The V and J ends lost 5 bases and 8 bases respectively, with 20 bases between them. The germline gives CDR1 SGHRS, CDR2 YFSETQ. Sequencing was performed with immunoSEQ multiplex PCR; in TCRdb, only in-frame clones are kept and a portion is missing. The sample holds under 1 million clones, approximately 97% seen once. The sample taken for sequencing was naive CD8+ T cells sorted from blood. This TCR derives from a man aged 25-45 years in good health. The J gene is TRBJ2-1, the V gene TRBV5-1; a possible D gene is TRBD1 (6 bases). This CDR3 is CASRPRGSGYYEQFF. DNA of the CDR3: TGCGCCAGCAGACCGAGGGGGTCAGGGTATTATGAGCAGTTCTTC.